A selection of T cell receptor beta chains follows, all from one sample in a study of blood T cell repertoires in COVID-19. Data came from immunoSEQ multiplex PCR; TCRdb stores just in-frame clones and leaves some out. Of over 80,000 clones listed, under 80% are singletons. Sequenced: peripheral blood. These receptors were collected from a man aged 70 or older with COVID-19, enrolled during active disease. The CDR3 runs from the conserved cysteine through the conserved F or W. The order of the fields is J gene, D gene, clone size, CDR3 length, V gene, CDR3 DNA, CDR3 protein. A D gene is named only where the DNA matches it firmly. Some rows have no size entry. The others give once, few or many, or a class for an expanded clone.

j_gene: TRBJ1-4; d_gene: TRBD1; abundance: .; len: 15; v_gene: TRBV4-2; CDR3nt: TGTGCCAGCAGCCCTTCCGGGACAGGAAATGAAAAACTGTTTTTT; CDR3aa: CASSPSGTGNEKLFF
j_gene: TRBJ1-1; d_gene: TRBD1; abundance: .; len: 15; v_gene: TRBV6-2/TRBV6-3; CDR3nt: TGTGCCAGCAGCTATTCTAGGGGGCGGTTAACTGAAGCTTTCTTT; CDR3aa: CASSYSRGRLTEAFF
j_gene: TRBJ2-3; d_gene: TRBD2; abundance: .; len: 16; v_gene: TRBV11-2; CDR3nt: TGTGCCAGCAGCTTAGTTGGCGGACTAGCTGCAGATACGCAGTATTTT; CDR3aa: CASSLVGGLAADTQYF
j_gene: TRBJ2-5; d_gene: .; abundance: few; len: 14; v_gene: TRBV9; CDR3nt: TGTGCCAGCAGCGTCCAGTCACGGGGGGAGACCCAGTACTTC; CDR3aa: CASSVQSRGETQYF
j_gene: TRBJ2-6; d_gene: .; abundance: .; len: 19; v_gene: TRBV5-1; CDR3nt: TGCGCCAGCAGCTTGGATCGGGTGGGCAGGGTAACTGGGGCCAACGTCCTGACTTTC; CDR3aa: CASSLDRVGRVTGANVLTF
j_gene: TRBJ2-3; d_gene: TRBD1; abundance: .; len: 15; v_gene: TRBV9; CDR3nt: TGTGCCAGCAGCGTATTAGGGGGCTCCCCAGATACGCAGTATTTT; CDR3aa: CASSVLGGSPDTQYF
j_gene: TRBJ2-7; d_gene: TRBD2; abundance: .; len: 14; v_gene: TRBV5-1; CDR3nt: TGCGCCAGCGGGCCCGTGGGACTAGACTACGAGCAGTACTTC; CDR3aa: CASGPVGLDYEQYF
j_gene: TRBJ1-2; d_gene: .; abundance: few; len: 15; v_gene: TRBV2; CDR3nt: TGTGCCAGCAGTGACGGGGATGACCTAACCTATGGCTACACCTTC; CDR3aa: CASSDGDDLTYGYTF
j_gene: TRBJ1-1; d_gene: .; abundance: .; len: 14; v_gene: TRBV14; CDR3nt: TGTGCCAGCAGCCCGAGGCGGGCCGGGCCTGAAGCTTTCTTT; CDR3aa: CASSPRRAGPEAFF
j_gene: TRBJ2-7; d_gene: TRBD2; abundance: .; len: 12; v_gene: TRBV2; CDR3nt: TGTGCCAGCAGGGAGCGGGGCTACGAGCAGTACTTC; CDR3aa: CASRERGYEQYF
j_gene: TRBJ2-5; d_gene: .; abundance: .; len: 16; v_gene: TRBV28; CDR3nt: TGTGCCAGCAGTTTGATGGTCCCCACCGGGAGTGCGACCCAGTACTTC; CDR3aa: CASSLMVPTGSATQYF
j_gene: TRBJ1-2; d_gene: TRBD1; abundance: .; len: 13; v_gene: TRBV28; CDR3nt: TGTGCCAGCAGTTGGGACAGGGGTAAGGGCTACACCTTC; CDR3aa: CASSWDRGKGYTF
j_gene: TRBJ2-5; d_gene: .; abundance: .; len: 14; v_gene: TRBV2; CDR3nt: TGTGCCAGCAGGGCCGACTCTTCTTTCGAGACCCAGTACTTC; CDR3aa: CASRADSSFETQYF
j_gene: TRBJ2-1; d_gene: TRBD2; abundance: .; len: 16; v_gene: TRBV25-1; CDR3nt: TGTGCCAGCAGTGAACCGACTAGCGGGAACTACAATGAGCAGTTCTTC; CDR3aa: CASSEPTSGNYNEQFF
j_gene: TRBJ1-4; d_gene: .; abundance: .; len: 15; v_gene: TRBV15; CDR3nt: TGTGCCACCAGCAGAGGGGCCGCGACTAATGAAAAACTGTTTTTT; CDR3aa: CATSRGAATNEKLFF
j_gene: TRBJ1-1; d_gene: .; abundance: .; len: 13; v_gene: TRBV27; CDR3nt: TGTGCCAGCAGTTTTCAGGGGCAGAAGTTGGCTTTCTTT; CDR3aa: CASSFQGQKLAFF
j_gene: TRBJ2-2; d_gene: TRBD2; abundance: many; len: 16; v_gene: TRBV28; CDR3nt: TGTGCCAGCAGTTTAGCGCGAGCGGGAGGGTCCGGGGAGCTGTTTTTT; CDR3aa: CASSLARAGGSGELFF
j_gene: TRBJ2-1; d_gene: .; abundance: .; len: 13; v_gene: TRBV28; CDR3nt: TGTGCCAGCAGGCAGGGTAATTACAATGAGCAGTTCTTC; CDR3aa: CASRQGNYNEQFF
j_gene: TRBJ2-3; d_gene: TRBD2; abundance: .; len: 15; v_gene: TRBV18; CDR3nt: TGTGCCAGCTCACAAGGACTAGCGGGAGAAGATACGCAGTATTTT; CDR3aa: CASSQGLAGEDTQYF
j_gene: TRBJ1-1; d_gene: .; abundance: few; len: 14; v_gene: TRBV29-1; CDR3nt: TGCAGCGTTGCACACCCCGGAGGGAACACTGAAGCTTTCTTT; CDR3aa: CSVAHPGGNTEAFF
j_gene: TRBJ1-5; d_gene: .; abundance: .; len: 15; v_gene: TRBV7-2; CDR3nt: TGTGCCAGCAGCTTAGTAGATGGTAGCAATCAGCCCCAGCATTTT; CDR3aa: CASSLVDGSNQPQHF
j_gene: TRBJ2-2; d_gene: TRBD2; abundance: few; len: 18; v_gene: TRBV27; CDR3nt: TGTGCCAGCAGTCACGACCTTGGGACTAGCCTGAACACCGGGGAGCTGTTTTTT; CDR3aa: CASSHDLGTSLNTGELFF
j_gene: TRBJ2-1; d_gene: .; abundance: .; len: 14; v_gene: TRBV5-1; CDR3nt: TGCGCCAGCAGCTTTACTCCTTCCTACAATGAGCAGTTCTTC; CDR3aa: CASSFTPSYNEQFF
j_gene: TRBJ1-1; d_gene: TRBD1; abundance: .; len: 14; v_gene: TRBV28; CDR3nt: TGTGCCAGCAGTTGGGACAGGGGGTACACTGAAGCTTTCTTT; CDR3aa: CASSWDRGYTEAFF
j_gene: TRBJ1-1; d_gene: TRBD1; abundance: few; len: 15; v_gene: TRBV7-6; CDR3nt: TGTGCCAGCAGCTCTCGGGACAGGGGTAACACTGAAGCTTTCTTT; CDR3aa: CASSSRDRGNTEAFF
j_gene: TRBJ2-3; d_gene: .; abundance: .; len: 11; v_gene: TRBV2; CDR3nt: TGTGCCAGCAAAGGGGCAGATACGCAGTATTTT; CDR3aa: CASKGADTQYF
j_gene: TRBJ1-4; d_gene: .; abundance: .; len: 14; v_gene: TRBV28; CDR3nt: TGTGCCAGCACCAGGTACCACGAGAATGAAAAACTGTTTTTT; CDR3aa: CASTRYHENEKLFF
j_gene: TRBJ2-3; d_gene: .; abundance: .; len: 16; v_gene: TRBV4-1; CDR3nt: TGCGCCAGCAGCCGAGGAGGAGCGGGTCTCGAGGATACGCAGTATTTT; CDR3aa: CASSRGGAGLEDTQYF